Listed here is a single TCR beta chain. The target antigen is unknown. This sample was taken from a study of T cell responses to AZD1222 COVID-19 vaccine. Looked up from germline, CDR1 is SNHLY and CDR2 is FYNNEI. The CDR3 is made up of 13 amino acids. The germline V and J ends were trimmed by 5 bases and 3 bases, with 11 bases remaining between them. The table came from immunoSEQ multiplex PCR; TCRdb's copy has only in-frame clones and leaves some out. The sample has around 160,000 clones; over 80% are singletons. Study results and limitations: Dominant at 160-218 and 743-854, vaccine-associated CD4 TCRs also spanned spike. Spike-specific TCR breadth and depth grew following two AZD1222 doses. Within unmutated variant regions lay the reported targets of nearly half of spike-specific TCRs.

The receptor's source is an adult in good health. The sample consisted of peripheral blood, taken on day 0 of MenACWY control vaccination. V gene TRBV2 combines with J gene TRBJ2-7; unclear D gene. This CDR3 reads CASSNGNFYEQYF. DNA of the CDR3: TGTGCCAGCAGTAACGGTAACTTCTACGAGCAGTACTTC.